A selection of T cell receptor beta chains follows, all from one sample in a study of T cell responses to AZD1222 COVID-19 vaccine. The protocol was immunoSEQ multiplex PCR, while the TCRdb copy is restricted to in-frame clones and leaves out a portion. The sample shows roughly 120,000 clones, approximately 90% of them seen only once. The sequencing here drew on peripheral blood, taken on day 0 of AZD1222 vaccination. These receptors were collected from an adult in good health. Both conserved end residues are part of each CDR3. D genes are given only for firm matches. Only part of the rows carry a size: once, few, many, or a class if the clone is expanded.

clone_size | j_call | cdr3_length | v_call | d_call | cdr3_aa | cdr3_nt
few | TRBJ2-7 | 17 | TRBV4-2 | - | CASSQDPHTHLGYEQYF | TGTGCCAGCAGCCAAGACCCCCACACCCACCTGGGGTACGAGCAGTACTTC
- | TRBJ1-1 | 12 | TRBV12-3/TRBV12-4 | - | CASSPFDTEAFF | TGTGCCAGCAGTCCGTTTGACACTGAAGCTTTCTTT
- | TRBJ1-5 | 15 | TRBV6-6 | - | CASSRDSLGNQPQHF | TGTGCCAGCAGCCGGGACTCTTTGGGTAATCAGCCCCAGCATTTT
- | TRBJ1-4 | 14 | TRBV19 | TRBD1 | CASRNDRVNEKLFF | TGTGCCAGTAGAAACGACAGGGTAAATGAAAAACTGTTTTTT
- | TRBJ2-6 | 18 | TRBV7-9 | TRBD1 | CASSRAGQAFSGANVLTF | TGTGCCAGCAGTCGTGCGGGACAGGCCTTCTCTGGGGCCAACGTCCTGACTTTC
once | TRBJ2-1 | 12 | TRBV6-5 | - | CASSHISNEQFF | TGTGCCAGCAGTCACATAAGCAATGAGCAGTTCTTC
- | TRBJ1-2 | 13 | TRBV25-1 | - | CASSESGDYGYTF | TGTGCCAGCAGTGAATCGGGGGACTATGGCTACACCTTC
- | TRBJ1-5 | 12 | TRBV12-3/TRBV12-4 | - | CASSYFGSTQHF | TGTGCCAGCAGTTATTTTGGGTCGACCCAGCATTTT
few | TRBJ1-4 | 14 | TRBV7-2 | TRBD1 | CASTLGQGSEKLFF | TGTGCCAGCACCTTGGGACAGGGAAGCGAAAAACTGTTTTTT
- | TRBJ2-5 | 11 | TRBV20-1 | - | CSAPGVGTQYF | TGCAGTGCCCCAGGGGTGGGGACCCAGTACTTC
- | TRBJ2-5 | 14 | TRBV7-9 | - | CASSLLAGVETQYF | TGTGCCAGCAGCTTACTAGCTGGGGTAGAGACCCAGTACTTC
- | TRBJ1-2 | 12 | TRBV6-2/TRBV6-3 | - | CASSYSRNGYTF | TGTGCCAGCAGTTACTCTCGGAATGGCTACACCTTC
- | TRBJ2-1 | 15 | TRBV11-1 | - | CASSLTPLGAGEQFF | TGTGCCAGCAGCTTAACGCCCCTCGGAGCTGGTGAGCAGTTCTTC
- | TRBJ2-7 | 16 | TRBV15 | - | CATSRDRGVSSYEQYF | TGTGCCACCAGCAGAGATCGAGGGGTAAGCTCCTACGAGCAGTACTTC
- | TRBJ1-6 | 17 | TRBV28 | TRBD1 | CASSRSIGTEGNSPLHF | TGTGCCAGCAGTCGATCGATTGGGACAGAGGGTAATTCACCCCTCCACTTT
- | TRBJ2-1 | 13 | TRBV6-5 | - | CASRKDGYNEQFF | TGTGCCAGCAGAAAAGACGGATACAATGAGCAGTTCTTC
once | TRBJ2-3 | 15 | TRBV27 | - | CASGWGGNPPKAQYF | TGTGCCAGCGGTTGGGGCGGGAACCCACCGAAGGCGCAGTATTTT
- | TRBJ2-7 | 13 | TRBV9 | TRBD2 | CASSAGGSYEQYF | TGTGCCAGCAGCGCGGGGGGTTCCTACGAGCAGTACTTC
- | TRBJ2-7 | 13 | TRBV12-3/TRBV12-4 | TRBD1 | CASSPGQAYEQYF | TGTGCCAGCAGTCCCGGACAGGCCTACGAGCAGTACTTC
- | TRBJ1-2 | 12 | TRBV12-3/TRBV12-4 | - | CASSFGQFGYTF | TGTGCCAGCAGTTTCGGACAGTTTGGCTACACCTTC
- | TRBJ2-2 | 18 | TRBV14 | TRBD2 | CASSQEVGLAGDTGELFF | TGTGCCAGCAGCCAAGAGGTCGGCCTAGCGGGGGACACCGGGGAGCTGTTTTTT
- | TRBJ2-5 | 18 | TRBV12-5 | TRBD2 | CASGKTTSGGARYETQYF | TGTGCTAGTGGCAAAACCACTAGCGGGGGGGCTCGTTACGAGACCCAGTACTTC
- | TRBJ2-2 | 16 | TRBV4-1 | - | CASSQEPGFGTGELFF | TGCGCCAGCAGCCAAGAGCCTGGATTTGGCACCGGGGAGCTGTTTTTT
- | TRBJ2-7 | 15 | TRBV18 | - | CASSPAQRSSYEQYF | TGTGCCAGCTCACCCGCCCAGCGGAGCTCCTACGAGCAGTACTTC
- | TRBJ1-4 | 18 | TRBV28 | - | CASTPWGGEGATNEKLFF | TGTGCCAGCACCCCCTGGGGCGGGGAAGGAGCAACTAATGAAAAACTGTTTTTT
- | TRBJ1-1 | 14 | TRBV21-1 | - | CASSNGRGNTEAFF | TGTGCCAGCAGCAATGGTCGAGGGAACACTGAAGCTTTCTTT
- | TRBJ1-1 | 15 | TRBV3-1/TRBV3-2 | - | CASSQEPGARTEAFF | TGTGCCAGCAGCCAAGAACCAGGGGCGCGGACTGAAGCTTTCTTT
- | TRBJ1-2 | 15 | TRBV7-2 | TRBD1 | CASSLGSGGGYGYTF | TGTGCCAGCAGCTTAGGATCAGGGGGGGGCTATGGCTACACCTTC
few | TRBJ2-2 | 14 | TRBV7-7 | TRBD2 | CASSPTSGTGELFF | TGTGCCAGCAGCCCCACTAGCGGCACCGGGGAGCTGTTTTTT
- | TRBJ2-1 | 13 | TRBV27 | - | CARRRQEYNEQFF | TGTGCCCGCCGGAGACAGGAGTACAATGAGCAGTTCTTC
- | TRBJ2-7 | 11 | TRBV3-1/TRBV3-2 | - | CASSQDRGRYF | TGTGCCAGCAGCCAAGATCGGGGTCGGTACTTC
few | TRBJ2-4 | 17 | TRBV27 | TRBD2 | CASSTTLAGGQSYIQYF | TGTGCCAGCAGTACCACTCTAGCGGGGGGACAATCATACATTCAGTACTTC
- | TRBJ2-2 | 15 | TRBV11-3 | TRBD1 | CASSSYRGDTGELFF | TGTGCCAGCAGCTCTTACAGGGGCGACACCGGGGAGCTGTTTTTT
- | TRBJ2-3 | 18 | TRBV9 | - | CASSVVVDGGSYTDTQYF | TGTGCCAGCAGCGTAGTCGTTGACGGGGGAAGTTACACAGATACGCAGTATTTT
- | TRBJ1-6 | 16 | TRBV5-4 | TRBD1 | CASSPTTGTGYGTLHF | TGTGCCAGCAGCCCAACGACCGGGACAGGCTATGGAACCCTCCACTTT
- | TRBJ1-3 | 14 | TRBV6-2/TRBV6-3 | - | CASSYSDRGNTIYF | TGTGCCAGCAGTTACTCGGACCGGGGAAACACCATATATTTT
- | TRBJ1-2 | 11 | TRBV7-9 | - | CASDRGDGYTF | TGTGCCAGCGACCGGGGTGATGGCTACACCTTC
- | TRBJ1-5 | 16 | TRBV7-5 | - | CVRSLCRNLSNQPQHF | TGTGTCAGAAGCTTATGCAGGAATTTAAGCAATCAGCCCCAGCATTTT
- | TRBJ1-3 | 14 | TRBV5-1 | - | CASSPGQPRDTIYF | TGCGCCAGCAGTCCAGGGCAGCCCCGAGACACCATATATTTT
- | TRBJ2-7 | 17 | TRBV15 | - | CATSRSASGSSSYEQYF | TGTGCCACCAGCCGTTCAGCCTCGGGCTCGAGCTCCTACGAGCAGTACTTC